A selection of T cell receptor beta chains follows, all from one sample in a study of neurological immune-mediated disorders. MiXCR, run by TCRdb on the 5' RACE reads, gives a single entry per CDR3 protein. The table has under 45,000 distinct CDR3 sequences, 2.5% seen once. Sequencing was performed on PBMCs. The receptors were sampled from a man aged 45 to 65 with multiple sclerosis. Each CDR3 is given with its conserved first and last residue. A D gene is named only where the DNA matches it firmly. Rows give clone size only sometimes, using once, few, many, or a class for an expanded clone.

>-|TRBV20-1|TRBD1|15|TRBJ1-1
CSATVLGQGWAEAFF
TGCAGTGCTACAGTCCTGGGACAGGGTTGGGCTGAAGCTTTCTTT
>many|TRBV18|-|15|TRBJ1-1
CASSLRKGSNTEAFF
TGTGCCAGCTCACTGCGCAAGGGATCGAACACTGAAGCTTTCTTT
>many|TRBV20-1|-|13|TRBJ1-1
CSARDTMNTEAFF
TGCAGTGCTAGAGACACGATGAACACTGAAGCTTTCTTT
>many|TRBV7-2|-|17|TRBJ1-3
CASSLQGTPASGNTIYF
TGTGCCAGCAGCTTACAGGGTACTCCAGCGTCTGGAAACACCATATATTTT
>many|TRBV6-5|-|15|TRBJ2-7
CASSYGPTGTYEQYF
TGTGCCAGCAGTTACGGTCCCACGGGAACCTACGAGCAGTACTTC
>many|TRBV12-3/TRBV12-4|-|14|TRBJ2-3
CASSFGDSTDTQYF
TGTGCCAGCAGTTTCGGGGACTCCACAGATACGCAGTATTTT
>many|TRBV3-1|-|13|TRBJ1-1
CASSQGGNTEAFF
TGTGCCAGCAGCCAGGGGGGGAACACTGAAGCTTTCTTT
>-|TRBV4-2|-|13|TRBJ2-7
CASSQGITYEQYF
TGTGCCAGCAGCCAAGGAATTACCTACGAGCAGTACTTC
>-|TRBV28|TRBD1|14|TRBJ2-5
CASSPPGQGETQYF
TGTGCCAGCAGCCCCCCGGGACAGGGTGAGACCCAGTACTTC
>many|TRBV6-6|-|18|TRBJ1-1
CASSYSRDGETKGPEAFF
TGTGCCAGCAGTTACTCGAGGGATGGAGAGACAAAAGGACCTGAAGCTTTCTTT
>many|TRBV6-5|-|15|TRBJ1-2
CASSYSGSQADGYTF
TGTGCCAGCAGTTACTCGGGGAGTCAGGCGGATGGCTACACCTTC
>many|TRBV7-3|TRBD1|15|TRBJ2-1
CASSLIGQGLNEQFF
TGTGCCAGCAGCTTAATAGGACAGGGTCTCAATGAGCAGTTCTTC
>many|TRBV5-1|TRBD2|15|TRBJ2-5
CASKRIAGKVETQYF
TGCGCCAGCAAGCGAATAGCGGGGAAGGTCGAGACCCAGTACTTC
>few|TRBV5-1|-|15|TRBJ1-2
CASSLGSGSTRGYTF
TGCGCCAGCAGCTTGGGCTCAGGGAGTACTCGAGGCTACACCTTC
>many|TRBV6-6|TRBD1|15|TRBJ1-1
CASSFRDRGFSEAFF
TGTGCCAGCAGTTTTCGGGACAGGGGCTTTTCTGAAGCTTTCTTT
>many|TRBV20-1|-|15|TRBJ1-1
CSAMEAGRGNTEAFF
TGCAGTGCCATGGAGGCGGGCAGGGGGAACACTGAAGCTTTCTTT
>many|TRBV5-6|-|11|TRBJ2-1
CASSFIHEQFF
TGTGCCAGCAGCTTCATTCATGAGCAGTTCTTC